Presented here are 31 T cell receptor beta chains from one specimen sequenced in a study of blood T cell repertoires in COVID-19. Sequenced by immunoSEQ multiplex PCR; TCRdb stores in-frame clones only, minus some. The data hold roughly 440,000 clones, with approximately 88% observed a single time. The sample consisted of peripheral blood. All receptors come from a woman aged 50 to 60 with COVID-19, enrolled during active disease.

CDR3 loop: CASSARPRGEAFF. CDR3 DNA sequence: TGTGCCAGTAGTGCTAGACCCAGGGGTGAAGCTTTCTTT. The chain is built from TRBV19 and TRBJ1-1, with TRBD1 as a possible D gene (6 bases). CDR1 is LNHDA and CDR2 is SQIVND in the germline V gene (reference sequence). This CDR3 comprises 13 residues. V was trimmed by 5 bases and J by 7 bases, leaving 14 bases between them.

This clone showed up just once. This sequence joins TRBV6-6 and TRBJ2-7; D perhaps matches TRBD2 (7 bases). The CDR3 has 13 residues. CDR1 and CDR2 from the germline V gene are MNHNY and SVGAGI (reference sequence). V dropped 3 bases and J dropped 7 bases, with 13 bases sitting between them. CDR3 in DNA: TGTGCCAGCAGTTATGAGGGGGGGCGGGAGCAGTACTTC. Translating it yields CASSYEGGREQYF.

This clone was seen a handful of times. J is TRBJ1-5 and V is TRBV7-9; D is possibly TRBD1 (6 bases). Germline loops: CDR1 SEHNR, CDR2 FQNEAQ (reference sequence). This CDR3 region has 14 residues. V gave up 3 bases and J gave up 6 bases, with 12 bases separating them. CDR3 protein: CASSFGGAGQPQHF. CDR3 bases: TGTGCCAGCAGCTTCGGGGGGGCCGGTCAGCCCCAGCATTTT.

The V gene is TRBV19, the J gene TRBJ1-4; 7 bases match TRBD1. Germline lookup yields CDR1 LNHDA and CDR2 SQIVND (reference sequence). Germline trimming cut 6 bases from V and 10 bases from J; bases unmatched to any gene: 11. There are 14 residues in the CDR3. The CDR3 reads CASRDRSVSGKLFF. CDR3 sequence (DNA): TGTGCCAGTAGGGACAGGTCCGTTAGTGGAAAACTGTTTTTT.

The chain employs TRBV5-4 and TRBJ1-5; TRBD1 might be the D (6 bases). Germline-derived CDR1 and CDR2 are SGHNT and YYREEE (reference sequence). Trimming removed 2 bases at V and 7 bases at J, with 16 bases between. CDR3 length: 15 residues. CDR3 bases: TGTGCCAGCAGCTTCACAGGGAACCCCAGGCAGCCCCAGCATTTT. Translated: CASSFTGNPRQPQHF. The whole variable domain, filled in from reference TRBV5-4 and TRBJ1-5, reads ETGVTQSPTHLIKTRGQQVTLRCSSQSGHNTVSWYQQALGQGPQFIFQYYREEENGRGNFPPRFSGLQFPNYSSELNVNALELDDSALYLCASSFTGNPRQPQHFGDGTRLSIL.

A single count supports this clone. The chain joins TRBV28 to TRBJ1-2; D is uncertain. The CDR3 sequence is 14 residues long. The germline V gene has CDR1 MDHEN and CDR2 SYDVKM. The ends were cut back, 2 bases at V and 6 bases at J, with 13 bases in the middle. CDR3 amino acids: CASSLRGRGHGYTF. Written as DNA, the CDR3 is TGTGCCAGCAGTTTACGAGGGCGAGGGCATGGCTACACCTTC.

The J gene is TRBJ1-2, the V gene TRBV6-5; D call uncertain. This CDR3 has 11 residues. Trimming stripped 6 bases from V and 13 bases from J, with 15 bases between. Germline CDR1 is MNHEY and CDR2 is SVGAGI. The CDR3: CASSSRGEPTF. CDR3 nucleotide sequence: TGTGCCAGCAGCTCCCGAGGTGAGCCCACCTTC.

The V gene is TRBV6-5, the J gene TRBJ1-6; TRBD1 agrees at 7 bases. The CDR3 is 15 amino acids. With V trimmed by 7 bases and J by 7 bases, 10 bases remained unmatched. In germline, CDR1 is MNHEY, CDR2 SVGAGI. Written as DNA, the CDR3 is TGTGCCAGCACCTTCGAGGGGGCATCCAATTCACCCCTCCACTTT. It is translated as CASTFEGASNSPLHF.

Here the CDR3 reads CASSSHRGPANEKLFF. The CDR3 region has the DNA TGTGCCAGCAGCTCACACAGGGGCCCAGCTAATGAAAAACTGTTTTTT. This chain connects TRBV7-8 to TRBJ1-4; TRBD1 matches 7 bases. This CDR3 spans 16 amino acids. Per the germline V gene, CDR1 is SGHVS and CDR2 is FQNEAQ. With V trimmed by 4 bases and J by 3 bases, 8 bases remained unmatched. Full variable domain (outside the CDR3, taken from reference TRBV7-8 and TRBJ1-4): GAGVSQSPRYKVAKRGQDVALRCDPISGHVSLFWYQQALGQGPEFLTYFQNEAQLDKSGLPSDRFFAERPEGSVSTLKIQRTQQEDSAVYLCASSSHRGPANEKLFFGSGTQLSVL.

V usage is TRBV30 and J usage is TRBJ2-5; D may be TRBD2 (7 bases). The CDR3 extends over 12 amino acids. The germline V and J ends were trimmed by 3 bases and 5 bases, with 10 bases remaining between them. CDR1 GTSNPN and CDR2 SVGIG come from the germline V gene (reference sequence). Here the CDR3 reads CAWSGGLETQYF. CDR3 bases: TGTGCCTGGAGCGGGGGGCTGGAGACCCAGTACTTC.

The chain carries TRBV19 and TRBJ1-1; TRBD1 might be the D (5 bases). Trimming removed 4 bases at V and 4 bases at J, with 16 bases between. The germline gives CDR1 LNHDA, CDR2 SQIVND (reference sequence). The CDR3 length is 15 residues. The CDR3 loop reads CASSKPGLSSTEAFF. CDR3 sequence (DNA): TGTGCCAGTAGTAAACCGGGACTATCGAGCACTGAAGCTTTCTTT.

This sequence joins TRBV7-2 and TRBJ1-1; possible D gene TRBD1, 5 bases. Trimming removed 5 bases at V and 0 bases at J, with 10 bases between. From germline, CDR1 is SGHTA and CDR2 FQGNSA. The length of the CDR3 is 14 residues. The CDR3 is CASSADTMNTEAFF. The CDR3 DNA reads as TGTGCCAGCAGCGCGGACACGATGAACACTGAAGCTTTCTTT.

The J gene is TRBJ1-5, the V gene TRBV28; 7 bases are a match to TRBD1. With 6 bases clipped from V and 7 bases from J, the junction kept 6 bases outside the gene matches. CDR3 size: 13 residues. Germline V gene data show CDR1 as MDHEN and CDR2 as SYDVKM. CDR3 bases: TGTGCCAGCAGCCCGACAGGGAGACAGCCCCAGCATTTT. It encodes CASSPTGRQPQHF.

The V gene is TRBV21-1, the J gene TRBJ2-3; the table's D call of TRBD2 was not tested on the DNA. TRBV21-1 corresponds to a pseudogene. The CDR3 extends over 14 amino acids. In nucleotides, the CDR3 is TGTGCCAGTCCGTGGCGGGGGTGCACAGATACGCAGTATTTT. Translation: CASPWRGCTDTQYF.

This chain links TRBV2 with TRBJ2-1; 11 positions match TRBD1. The CDR3 consists of 14 residues. J lost 3 bases, V lost 8 bases, and 3 bases had no gene match. Germline V gene lookup returns CDR1 SNHLY and CDR2 FYNNEI. DNA for the CDR3: TGTGCCAGCCGGACAGGGGGCCGCTACAATGAGCAGTTCTTC. Its protein is CASRTGGRYNEQFF.

This chain links TRBV5-6 with TRBJ1-4; D is unresolved. Trimming shortened V by 1 base and J by 0 bases, and 10 bases separated the two germline ends. This CDR3 region has 16 residues. Per germline, CDR1 SGHDT and CDR2 YYEEEE. The CDR3 here is CASSLYSPATNEKLFF. CDR3 DNA: TGTGCCAGCAGCTTGTACAGTCCCGCAACTAATGAAAAACTGTTTTTT.

This chain connects TRBV13 to TRBJ2-1, with a tentative D call TRBD2 (7 bases). V was cut by 1 base and J by 7 bases, with 14 bases left in between. This CDR3 contains 15 residues. Germline assignment: CDR1 PRHDT and CDR2 FYEKMQ (reference sequence). The CDR3 region is CASSLEGGAENEQFF. CDR3 DNA: TGTGCCAGCAGCTTAGAGGGGGGGGCTGAGAATGAGCAGTTCTTC.

The V and J genes are TRBV19 and TRBJ1-3; D is perhaps TRBD1 (6 bases). This CDR3 spans 13 amino acids. Germline CDR1 is LNHDA and CDR2 is SQIVND (reference sequence). V was pared by 7 bases and J by 8 bases, with 15 bases between. The CDR3, as DNA: TGTGCCAGTAAGGACAGCCTGATCGACACCATATATTTT. This translates into CASKDSLIDTIYF.

On this clone: The sample has other DNA sequences that encode this CDR3 too. V and J are TRBV5-1 and TRBJ2-1; a weak D match, TRBD2 (6 bases). From germline, CDR1 is SGHRS and CDR2 YFSETQ. This CDR3 region has 15 residues. V shed 0 bases and J shed 4 bases, with 11 bases lying between them. Here the CDR3 DNA reads TGCGCCAGCAGCTTGGAGACTAGTTCATACAATGAGCAGTTCTTC. Translation gives CASSLETSSYNEQFF.

The chain employs TRBV11-2 and TRBJ2-3; D is perhaps TRBD2 (6 bases). There are 16 residues in the CDR3. From germline, CDR1 is SGHAT and CDR2 FQNNGV. Trimming pared 3 bases from V and 4 bases from J, leaving 17 bases between. The CDR3 protein is CASSFFDGTGADTQYF. DNA for the CDR3: TGTGCCAGCAGCTTTTTCGACGGGACTGGGGCAGATACGCAGTATTTT.

The CDR3 DNA follows: TGTGCCAGCAGCTTAGCGGGGCAACCCGGGACCGGGGAGCTGTTTTTT. Encoded protein: CASSLAGQPGTGELFF. The gene calls are TRBV7-2 and TRBJ2-2; TRBD1 might be the D (5 bases). Trimming left V 0 bases short and J 5 bases short, with 13 bases between. The V gene's germline CDR1 is SGHTA and CDR2 FQGNSA. The CDR3 consists of 16 residues.

The rearrangement links TRBV27 to TRBJ1-6, with TRBD1 as a possible D gene (5 bases). The CDR3 covers 15 residues. CDR1 is MNHEY and CDR2 is SMNVEV in the germline V gene (reference sequence). The V and J ends lost 6 bases and 10 bases respectively, with 19 bases between them. CDR3 sequence reads: CASSRSGRVDSPLHF. DNA for the CDR3: TGTGCCAGCAGCCGATCTGGCAGGGTAGACTCACCCCTCCACTTT.

The chain recombines TRBV18 with TRBJ1-5; 7 bases map to TRBD1. Germline V gene sequence: CDR1 KGHSH, CDR2 LQKENI. The CDR3 is 13 amino acids. The V and J ends lost 3 bases and 7 bases, in that order; junction bases with no gene match: 3. CDR3 sequence: CASSPTGPQPQHF. In nucleotides, the CDR3 is TGTGCCAGCTCACCGACAGGGCCCCAGCCCCAGCATTTT.

The chain has TRBV21-1 and TRBJ2-3; the table's D call, TRBD1, has no DNA check behind it. TRBV21-1 is tagged as a pseudogene. The length of the CDR3 is 16 residues. CDR3 DNA: TGTGCCAGCAGCAAAGAAGGGGGACACCAGGGAGATACGCAGTATTTT. Residues: CASSKEGGHQGDTQYF.

This chain joins TRBV27 and TRBJ2-7; no clear D gene. The CDR3 runs 12 residues. Germline CDR1 MNHEY, CDR2 SMNVEV (reference sequence). Trimming pared 5 bases from V and 1 base from J, leaving 6 bases between. CDR3 DNA sequence: TGTGCCAGCAGTCCACTATCCTACGAGCAGTACTTC. Its protein product is CASSPLSYEQYF.

The chain has TRBV4-2 and TRBJ2-1, with D tentatively TRBD2 (6 bases). Deletions cut 4 bases from V and 8 bases from J, with 15 bases between. Germline V gives CDR1 LGHNA, CDR2 YNFKEQ. The CDR3 runs to 14 residues. The CDR3 coding sequence is TGTGCCAGCAGCCTAGCTCCCGGGGGTGATGAGCAGTTCTTC. This codes for CASSLAPGGDEQFF.

The chain carries TRBV6-5 and TRBJ2-5; perhaps TRBD2 as D (6 bases). V lost 6 bases to trimming and J lost 3 bases, with 14 bases between them. Germline assignment: CDR1 MNHEY and CDR2 SVGAGI. The CDR3 runs to 14 residues. Here the CDR3 DNA reads TGTGCCAGCAGGGACTCACTAGCTAAAGAGACCCAGTACTTC. Its protein product is CASRDSLAKETQYF.

The chain couples TRBV6-5 to TRBJ1-6; D gene unclear. Germline V lookup: CDR1 MNHEY, CDR2 SVGAGI. The V gene lost 2 bases and the J gene lost 9 bases, with 5 bases spanning the gap. CDR3 length: 12 residues. The CDR3 DNA sequence: TGTGCCAGCAGTTACGCCGGTTCACCCCTCCACTTT. Its protein is CASSYAGSPLHF.

The chain is built from TRBV9 and TRBJ2-1; D is uncertain. V dropped 0 bases and J dropped 7 bases, with 5 bases sitting between them. The CDR3 contains 12 residues. In germline, CDR1 is SGDLS, CDR2 YYNGEE. CDR3 nucleotide sequence: TGTGCCAGCAGCGTAGCTAGTAATGAGCAGTTCTTC. Translating it yields CASSVASNEQFF.

The rearrangement links TRBV6-5 to TRBJ1-2; 7 nucleotides match TRBD1. Germline CDR1 MNHEY, CDR2 SVGAGI. The CDR3 spans 14 residues. V was clipped by 2 bases and J by 8 bases; unmatched bases: 8. CDR3 amino acids: CASSYDREVEGYTF. The DNA for the CDR3 is TGTGCCAGCAGTTACGACAGGGAGGTGGAGGGCTACACCTTC.

There are a few counts of this clone. V gene TRBV6-5 combines with J gene TRBJ1-6; a weak D match, TRBD1 (6 bases). Germline CDR1 is MNHEY and CDR2 is SVGAGI. The CDR3 runs 15 residues. Trimming shortened V by 8 bases and J by 8 bases, and 19 bases separated the two germline ends. The CDR3 DNA reads TGTGCCAGCTCTGTTTCGCGGACAGTCTATTCACCCCTCCACTTT. Its protein is CASSVSRTVYSPLHF.